In this sample, the clone carrying this TCR beta chain turned up a few times. The target antigen is unknown. The record originates from a study of early T cells in non-severe SARS-CoV-2 infection. For the study at large: RNA in bulk from unsorted whole blood was sequenced, and chains were unpaired. Study-level points and caveats: In VDJdb matching, anti-spike CD8 responses were favored while private and CD4 specificities went missing.

Individual cDNA molecules each received unique molecular identifiers attached to them. TCRdb reprocessed the 5' RACE reads with MiXCR, giving one entry per CDR3 protein. Of 100,000 to 130,000 distinct CDR3 sequences in the sample, approximately 10% were seen once. The sample taken for sequencing was whole blood. The receptor was derived from an adult who was a healthcare worker with PCR-confirmed SARS-CoV-2 infection or an uninfected control (not recorded which).

This chain's CDR3 is CSASGQGNYGYTF. The DNA for the CDR3 is TGCAGTGCTAGTGGACAGGGCAACTATGGCTACACCTTC. The chain joins TRBV20-1 to TRBJ1-2; 8 bases map to TRBD1. The CDR3 has 13 residues. Germline V gene data show CDR1 as DFQATT and CDR2 as SNEGSKA (reference sequence). The trim removed 3 bases at V and 2 bases at J, leaving 2 bases unmatched.